Detailed here is one TCR beta chain. The data derive from a study of T cell responses to AZD1222 COVID-19 vaccine. Study overall: Pooled together were second doses at about 4 or about 12 weeks.

CDR1 and CDR2 (germline): GTSNPN, SVGIG (reference sequence). The CDR3 runs to 15 residues. The V and J ends lost 6 bases and 9 bases, in that order; junction bases with no gene match: 11. The table came from immunoSEQ multiplex PCR; TCRdb's copy has only in-frame clones and leaves some out. In the table there are about 83,000 clones, about 82% of which are singletons. The material was peripheral blood, obtained on day 0 of AZD1222 vaccination. The chain couples TRBV30 to TRBJ1-6; TRBD1 matches at 10 bases. This TCR was sampled from an adult in good health. The CDR3 region is CACLRWTGGGSPLHF. The DNA of the CDR3 is TGTGCCTGTCTCAGGTGGACAGGGGGTGGTTCACCCCTCCACTTT.